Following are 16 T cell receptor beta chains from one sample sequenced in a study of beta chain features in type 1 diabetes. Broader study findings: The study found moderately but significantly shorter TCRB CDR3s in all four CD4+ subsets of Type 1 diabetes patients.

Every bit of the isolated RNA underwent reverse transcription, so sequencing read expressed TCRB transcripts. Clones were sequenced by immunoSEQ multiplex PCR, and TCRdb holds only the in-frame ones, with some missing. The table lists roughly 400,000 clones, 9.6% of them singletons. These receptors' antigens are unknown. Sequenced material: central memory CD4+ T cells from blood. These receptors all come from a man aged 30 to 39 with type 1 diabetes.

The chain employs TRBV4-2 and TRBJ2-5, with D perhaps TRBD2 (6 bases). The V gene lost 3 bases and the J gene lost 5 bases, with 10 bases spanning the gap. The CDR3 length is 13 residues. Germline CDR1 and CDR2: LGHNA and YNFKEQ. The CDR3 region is CASSQDRGETQYF. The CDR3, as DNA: TGTGCCAGCAGCCAGGATCGGGGGGAGACCCAGTACTTC.

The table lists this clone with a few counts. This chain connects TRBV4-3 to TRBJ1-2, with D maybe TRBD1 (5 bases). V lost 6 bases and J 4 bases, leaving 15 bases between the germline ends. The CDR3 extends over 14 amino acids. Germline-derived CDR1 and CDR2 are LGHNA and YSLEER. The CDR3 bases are TGCGCCAGCAGTACTTTCGGGGGAACCTATGGCTACACCTTC. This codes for CASSTFGGTYGYTF.

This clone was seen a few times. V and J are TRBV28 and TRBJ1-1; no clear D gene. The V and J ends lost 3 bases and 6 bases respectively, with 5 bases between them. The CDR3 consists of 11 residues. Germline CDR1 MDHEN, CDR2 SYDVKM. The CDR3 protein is CASSLSAEAFF. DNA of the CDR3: TGTGCCAGCAGTTTGTCGGCTGAAGCTTTCTTT.

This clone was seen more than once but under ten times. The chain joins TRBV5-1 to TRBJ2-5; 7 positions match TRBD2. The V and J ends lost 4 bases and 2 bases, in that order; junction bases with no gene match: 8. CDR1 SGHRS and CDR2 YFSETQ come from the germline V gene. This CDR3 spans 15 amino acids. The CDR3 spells CASSPMRGSQETQYF. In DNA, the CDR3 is TGCGCCAGCAGCCCCATGCGGGGGTCGCAAGAGACCCAGTACTTC.

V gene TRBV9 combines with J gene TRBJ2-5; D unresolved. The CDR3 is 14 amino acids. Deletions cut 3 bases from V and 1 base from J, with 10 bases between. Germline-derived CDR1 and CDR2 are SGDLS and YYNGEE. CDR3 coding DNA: TGTGCCAGCAGCGCGGACCGTCTCCAAGAGACCCAGTACTTC. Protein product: CASSADRLQETQYF. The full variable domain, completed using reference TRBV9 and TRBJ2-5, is DSGVTQTPKHLITATGQRVTLRCSPRSGDLSVYWYQQSLDQGLQFLIQYYNGEERAKGNILERFSAQQFPDLHSELNLSSLELGDSALYFCASSADRLQETQYFGPGTRLLVL.

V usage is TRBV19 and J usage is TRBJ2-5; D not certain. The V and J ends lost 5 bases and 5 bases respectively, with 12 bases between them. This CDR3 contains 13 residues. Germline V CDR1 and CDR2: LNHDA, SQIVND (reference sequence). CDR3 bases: TGTGCCAGTAGTCAAAGTGAATCGGAGACCCAGTACTTC. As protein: CASSQSESETQYF.

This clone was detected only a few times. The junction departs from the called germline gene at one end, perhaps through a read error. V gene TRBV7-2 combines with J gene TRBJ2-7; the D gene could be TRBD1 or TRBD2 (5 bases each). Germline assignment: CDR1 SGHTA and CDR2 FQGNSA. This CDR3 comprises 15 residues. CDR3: CASTLGTPSSYEQYF. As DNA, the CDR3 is TGTGCCAGCACCTTAGGGACGCCGAGCTCCTACGAGCAGTACTTC.

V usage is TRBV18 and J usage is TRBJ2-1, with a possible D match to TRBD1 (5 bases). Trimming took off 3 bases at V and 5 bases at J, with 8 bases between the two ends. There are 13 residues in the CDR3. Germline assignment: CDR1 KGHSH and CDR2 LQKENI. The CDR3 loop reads CASSPQGNNEQFF. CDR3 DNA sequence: TGTGCCAGCTCACCCCAGGGTAACAATGAGCAGTTCTTC.

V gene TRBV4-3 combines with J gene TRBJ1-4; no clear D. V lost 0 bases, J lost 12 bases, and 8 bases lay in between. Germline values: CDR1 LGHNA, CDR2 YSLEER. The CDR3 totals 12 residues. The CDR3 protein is CASSQDRRELFF. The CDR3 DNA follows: TGCGCCAGCAGCCAAGATCGAAGGGAACTGTTTTTT.

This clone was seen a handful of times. The CDR3 sequence: CASSPPGSGEQYF. CDR3 bases: TGTGCCAGCAGCCCCCCCGGGAGTGGCGAGCAGTACTTC. V is TRBV7-6 and J is TRBJ2-7; a possible D gene is TRBD2 (6 bases). Germline CDR1 and CDR2: SGHVS and FNYEAQ. The CDR3 is 13 amino acids. Trimming left V 5 bases short and J 6 bases short, with 14 bases between.

As DNA, the CDR3 is TGCGCCAGCAGCTTGGCCGGGGGGAGCGGGGAAACCTACAATGAGCAGTTCTTC. Translation: CASSLAGGSGETYNEQFF. The rearrangement uses TRBV5-1 and TRBJ2-1; 7 bases fit TRBD2. Looked up from germline, CDR1 is SGHRS and CDR2 is YFSETQ. The CDR3 is 18 residues long. J gave up 2 bases and V 0 bases, and 11 bases lay outside the gene matches.

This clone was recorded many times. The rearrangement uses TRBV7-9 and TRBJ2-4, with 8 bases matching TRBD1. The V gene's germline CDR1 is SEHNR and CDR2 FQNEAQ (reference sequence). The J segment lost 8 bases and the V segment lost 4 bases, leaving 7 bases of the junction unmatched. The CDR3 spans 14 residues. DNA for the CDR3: TGTGCCAGCAGCTCAGGACAGGGAGTATACATTCAGTACTTC. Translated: CASSSGQGVYIQYF. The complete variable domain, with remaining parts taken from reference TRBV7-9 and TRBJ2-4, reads DTGVSQNPRHKITKRGQNVTFRCDPISEHNRLYWYRQTLGQGPEFLTYFQNEAQLEKSRLLSDRFSAERPKGSFSTLEIQRTEQGDSAMYLCASSSGQGVYIQYFGAGTRLSVL.

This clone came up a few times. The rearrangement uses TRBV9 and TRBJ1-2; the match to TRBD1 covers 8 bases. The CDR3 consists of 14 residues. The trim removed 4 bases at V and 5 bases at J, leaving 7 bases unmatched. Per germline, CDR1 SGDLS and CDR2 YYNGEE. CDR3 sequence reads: CASSQWTGKYGYTF. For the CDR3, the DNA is TGTGCCAGCAGCCAATGGACAGGGAAGTATGGCTACACCTTC.

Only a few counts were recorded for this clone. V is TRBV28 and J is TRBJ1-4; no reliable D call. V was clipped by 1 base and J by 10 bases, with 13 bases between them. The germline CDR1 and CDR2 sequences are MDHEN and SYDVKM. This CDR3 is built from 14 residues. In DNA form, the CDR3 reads TGTGCCAGCAGTTTATTGGGCACGGCCGGAAAACTGTTTTTT. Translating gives CASSLLGTAGKLFF.

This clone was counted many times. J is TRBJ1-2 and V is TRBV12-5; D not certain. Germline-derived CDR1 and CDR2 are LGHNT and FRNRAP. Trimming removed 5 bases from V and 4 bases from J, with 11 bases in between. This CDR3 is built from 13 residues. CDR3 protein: CASGTEFGYGYTF. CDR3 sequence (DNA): TGTGCTAGTGGTACGGAATTTGGCTATGGCTACACCTTC.

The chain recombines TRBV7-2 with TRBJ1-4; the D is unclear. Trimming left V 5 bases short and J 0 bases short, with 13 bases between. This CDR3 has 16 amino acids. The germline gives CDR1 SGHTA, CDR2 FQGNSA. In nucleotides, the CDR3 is TGTGCCAGCAGCATACAGTCGGGTGCAACTAATGAAAAACTGTTTTTT. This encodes CASSIQSGATNEKLFF.